Listed below are T cell receptor beta chains from one sample, sequenced in a study of blood T cell repertoires in COVID-19. Using immunoSEQ multiplex PCR, the repertoire was profiled, and TCRdb retains in-frame clones only, with some absent. This sample yields about 220,000 clones, of which roughly 88% are seen a single time; roughly 14% belongs to the top ten. Sequenced: PBMCs or T cells enriched from blood (not recorded which). The receptor source for this set is a woman aged 50 to 60 with acute COVID-19. Each CDR3 is given with its conserved first and last residue. A D gene is named only where the DNA matches it firmly. Not every row has a clone size; where given, it reads once, few, many or a size class.

j_call clone_size d_call v_call cdr3_aa cdr3_nt
TRBJ1-2 . . TRBV10-3 CAISQAGYGYTF TGTGCCATCAGTCAGGCGGGCTATGGCTACACCTTC
TRBJ1-4 few TRBD1 TRBV15 CATSRDGTVATNEKLFF TGTGCCACCAGCAGAGATGGGACAGTTGCAACTAATGAAAAACTGTTTTTT
TRBJ2-3 once TRBD1 TRBV3-1/TRBV3-2 CASKTGNSDTQYF TGTGCCAGCAAGACAGGGAATTCAGATACGCAGTATTTT
TRBJ2-7 . TRBD1 TRBV5-4 CASSLQHRGSYEQYF TGTGCCAGCAGCTTGCAGCACAGGGGCTCCTACGAGCAGTACTTC
TRBJ1-1 . . TRBV5-1 CASSARQLNTEAFF TGCGCCAGCAGCGCCCGACAGTTGAACACTGAAGCTTTCTTT
TRBJ2-7 . . TRBV5-1 CASSGGGSHEQYF TGCGCCAGCAGCGGCGGAGGGTCCCACGAGCAGTACTTC
TRBJ2-7 . TRBD2 TRBV3-1/TRBV3-2 CASSPTSGEGVYEQYF TGTGCCAGCAGCCCAACTAGCGGAGAGGGAGTTTACGAGCAGTACTTC
TRBJ1-2 . TRBD1 TRBV9 CASSVALGTGADPMTGYTF TGTGCCAGCAGCGTAGCTTTGGGGACAGGTGCCGACCCTATGACTGGCTACACCTTC
TRBJ2-7 . . TRBV12-3/TRBV12-4 CASSSQTGYEQYF TGTGCCAGCAGTTCGCAGACTGGCTACGAGCAGTACTTC
TRBJ2-5 . TRBD2 TRBV5-1 CASSLIPSGRAQETQYF TGCGCCAGCAGCTTAATCCCTAGCGGGAGAGCCCAAGAGACCCAGTACTTC
TRBJ2-3 . TRBD1 TRBV3-1/TRBV3-2 CASSQRTGGRVGQYF TGTGCCAGCAGCCAGCGGACAGGGGGCAGGGTTGGGCAGTATTTT
TRBJ1-2 . TRBD1 TRBV30 CARRGDRGKTNYGYTF TGTGCCCGGAGAGGGGACAGGGGGAAGACTAACTATGGCTACACCTTC
TRBJ2-1 . TRBD1 TRBV18 CASSRDREGEQFF TGTGCCAGCTCACGGGACAGGGAGGGTGAGCAGTTCTTC
TRBJ1-1 . . TRBV28 CASSSPGGRYTEAFF TGTGCCAGCAGTTCTCCGGGGGGGCGATATACTGAAGCTTTCTTT
TRBJ2-7 . TRBD2 TRBV19 CASSLPYSGRNEQYF TGTGCCAGTAGTCTACCTTATAGCGGGAGAAACGAGCAGTACTTC
TRBJ2-7 . TRBD1 TRBV29-1 CSVEKGAGYEQYF TGCAGCGTTGAAAAGGGGGCAGGCTACGAGCAGTACTTC
TRBJ1-6 . TRBD1 TRBV7-9 CASSLKTGGYYNSPLHF TGTGCCAGCAGCTTAAAAACAGGGGGCTACTATAATTCACCCCTCCACTTT
TRBJ2-7 . TRBD1 TRBV5-1 CASRAGTVSYEQYF TGCGCCAGCAGGGCCGGGACAGTAAGCTACGAGCAGTACTTC
TRBJ2-1 . TRBD2 TRBV28 CASSLSAGGWNEQFF TGTGCCAGCAGTTTATCTGCGGGAGGATGGAATGAGCAGTTCTTC
TRBJ2-7 . . TRBV7-2 CASSSGRGSHEQYF TGTGCCAGCAGCTCCGGTCGGGGGAGCCACGAGCAGTACTTC
TRBJ2-7 . TRBD1 TRBV27 CASSLSRGPDEQYF TGTGCCAGCAGTTTATCAAGGGGGCCGGACGAGCAGTACTTC
TRBJ1-5 . . TRBV19 CASSIVGRSNQPQHF TGTGCCAGTAGTATAGTCGGCAGGAGCAATCAGCCCCAGCATTTT
TRBJ2-7 . . TRBV27 CASGREFGFGPYEQYF TGTGCCAGCGGTCGGGAGTTTGGGTTTGGTCCTTACGAGCAGTACTTC
TRBJ1-1 . TRBD1 TRBV28 CASSTASTGGTEAFF TGTGCCAGCAGTACTGCCTCGACAGGGGGCACTGAAGCTTTCTTT
TRBJ1-1 . . TRBV11-2 CASSATTGMNTEAFF TGTGCCAGCAGCGCAACAACAGGTATGAACACTGAAGCTTTCTTT
TRBJ1-6 . . TRBV27 CASSFSYNSPLHF TGTGCCAGCAGTTTTAGCTATAATTCACCCCTCCACTTT
TRBJ2-3 . TRBD2 TRBV10-3 CAIKGERESTDTQYF TGTGCCATCAAGGGGGAGCGGGAGAGCACAGATACGCAGTATTTT
TRBJ1-1 . . TRBV23-1 CASSQSTCGGGRTKNTEAFF TGCGCCAGCAGTCAATCGACTTGTGGCGGGGGGCGTACCAAGAACACTGAAGCTTTCTTT
TRBJ2-3 . . TRBV28 CASTIGAAGTDTQYF TGTGCCAGCACGATAGGGGCAGCCGGCACAGATACGCAGTATTTT
TRBJ2-2 . TRBD2 TRBV27 CASSLGLAPTGELFF TGTGCCAGCAGTTTGGGACTAGCTCCCACCGGGGAGCTGTTTTTT
TRBJ2-1 once . TRBV12-3/TRBV12-4 CASREANEQFF TGTGCCAGCAGGGAGGCCAATGAGCAGTTCTTC
TRBJ1-1 . TRBD1 TRBV6-2/TRBV6-3 CASNPLIGQGLISNTEAFF TGTGCCAGCAACCCCCTAATAGGACAGGGCCTCATTTCCAACACTGAAGCTTTCTTT
TRBJ2-5 . TRBD1 TRBV19 CASSTDREGQETQYF TGTGCCAGTAGTACGGACAGGGAAGGGCAAGAGACCCAGTACTTC
TRBJ1-5 once . TRBV5-6 CASSLGRRINQPQHF TGTGCCAGCAGCTTGGGGCGGCGGATAAATCAGCCCCAGCATTTT
TRBJ2-3 . TRBD2 TRBV6-5 CASRAGSDTQYF TGTGCCAGCAGAGCGGGATCTGATACGCAGTATTTT
TRBJ2-1 . TRBD1 TRBV24-1 CATSDWDSNNEQFF TGTGCCACCAGTGACTGGGACAGCAACAATGAGCAGTTCTTC
TRBJ1-1 . TRBD1 TRBV5-4 CASSTPTGGRTEAFF TGTGCCAGCAGCACACCTACAGGGGGTCGCACTGAAGCTTTCTTT
TRBJ2-7 . TRBD2 TRBV4-1 CASSQGPTREGTYEQYF TGCGCCAGCAGCCAAGGACCGACAAGGGAGGGAACCTACGAGCAGTACTTC
TRBJ2-2 few . TRBV3-1/TRBV3-2 CASSQDGQTGELFF TGTGCCAGCAGCCAAGACGGACAGACCGGGGAGCTGTTTTTT
TRBJ1-2 . . TRBV18 CASSDQGNYGYTF TGTGCCAGCTCCGATCAGGGGAACTATGGCTACACCTTC
TRBJ1-2 . . TRBV29-1 CSVRDMHSGYTF TGCAGCGTTAGGGACATGCATAGTGGCTACACCTTC
TRBJ1-5 . . TRBV28 CASSPTGGLDQPQHF TGTGCCAGCAGTCCAACGGGAGGTTTAGATCAGCCCCAGCATTTT
TRBJ2-7 . TRBD2 TRBV7-2 CASSFSGTDTYEQYF TGTGCCAGCAGTTTTAGCGGGACCGATACCTACGAGCAGTACTTC
TRBJ2-1 . TRBD2 TRBV7-2 CASSLLAASYNEQFF TGTGCCAGCAGCTTACTAGCGGCCTCCTACAATGAGCAGTTCTTC
TRBJ2-7 once TRBD2 TRBV12-3/TRBV12-4 CASSLGLANEQYF TGTGCCAGCAGTTTAGGACTAGCGAACGAGCAGTACTTC
TRBJ1-1 . TRBD1 TRBV7-9 CASSWGQGVTEAFF TGTGCCAGCAGCTGGGGACAGGGTGTGACTGAAGCTTTCTTT
TRBJ1-3 . . TRBV9 CASDTGYGNTIYF TGTGCCAGCGATACAGGGTACGGAAACACCATATATTTT
TRBJ2-2 . TRBD1 TRBV2 CASRADRGGGELFF TGTGCCAGCAGGGCAGACAGGGGTGGCGGGGAGCTGTTTTTT
TRBJ1-2 . TRBD1 TRBV7-2 CASSRYPQGRDGYTF TGTGCCAGCAGCCGTTACCCACAGGGGCGAGATGGCTACACCTTC
TRBJ2-5 . . TRBV9 CASSNTRQETQYF TGTGCCAGCAGCAACACTAGGCAAGAGACCCAGTACTTC
TRBJ2-2 . . TRBV9 CASSVRQVNTGELFF TGTGCCAGCAGCGTACGGCAGGTGAACACCGGGGAGCTGTTTTTT
TRBJ2-5 . . TRBV7-2 CASSLAPLASETQYF TGTGCCAGCAGCTTAGCCCCACTAGCATCGGAGACCCAGTACTTC
TRBJ2-1 . . TRBV7-3 CASSQGLTSNEQFF TGTGCCAGCAGCCAAGGACTAACGAGCAATGAGCAGTTCTTC